The 28 T cell receptor beta chains below come from one sample, sequenced in a study of T cell responses to AZD1222 COVID-19 vaccine. Clones were sequenced by immunoSEQ multiplex PCR, and TCRdb holds only the in-frame ones, with some missing. Of 73,000 or so clones listed, less than 85% are singletons. The sequences come from peripheral blood, collected 28 days after the second AZD1222 dose. All receptors derive from an adult who received the AZD1222 COVID-19 vaccine.

The table lists this clone with a few counts. This sequence joins TRBV19 and TRBJ1-1; 8 nucleotides match TRBD1. This CDR3 region has 15 residues. Germline V gives CDR1 LNHDA, CDR2 SQIVND (reference sequence). V was clipped by 8 bases and J by 0 bases; unmatched bases: 8. The CDR3 bases are TGTGCCAGTGACAGGGGCCGAACCCTGAACACTGAAGCTTTCTTT. Protein sequence: CASDRGRTLNTEAFF. Looking up the rest from reference TRBV19 and TRBJ1-1 gives the full variable domain: DGGITQSPKYLFRKEGQNVTLSCEQNLNHDAMYWYRQDPGQGLRLIYYSQIVNDFQKGDIAEGYSVSREKKESFPLTVTSAQKNPTAFYLCASDRGRTLNTEAFFGQGTRLTVV.

The genes are TRBV3-1 (or the pseudogene TRBV3-2) and TRBJ2-3; D ambiguous. V was cut by 0 bases and J by 4 bases, with 14 bases left in between. This CDR3 is 16 amino acids long. The germline V gene encodes CDR1 LGHDT and CDR2 YNNKEL (reference sequence). Written as DNA, the CDR3 is TGTGCCAGCAGCCAAGATCAGCTAATCGGCGCAGATACGCAGTATTTT. It specifies CASSQDQLIGADTQYF.

The gene calls are TRBV28 and TRBJ2-1; 9 bases are a match to TRBD2. J gave up 6 bases and V 3 bases, and 3 bases lay outside the gene matches. The CDR3 length is 14 residues. Germline lookup yields CDR1 MDHEN and CDR2 SYDVKM. The CDR3 nucleotides are TGTGCCAGCAGTTTGAATAGCGGGGGCAATGAGCAGTTCTTC. Translating it yields CASSLNSGGNEQFF.

The chain has TRBV19 and TRBJ1-1; the D is unclear. This CDR3 spans 14 amino acids. Germline V gene lookup returns CDR1 LNHDA and CDR2 SQIVND (reference sequence). V lost 6 bases, J lost 6 bases, and 17 bases lay in between. The CDR3 region is CASRYHPGDAEAFF. The CDR3 bases are TGTGCCAGTAGGTACCACCCAGGCGATGCTGAAGCTTTCTTT. The full variable domain, with the rest looked up from reference TRBV19 and TRBJ1-1, is DGGITQSPKYLFRKEGQNVTLSCEQNLNHDAMYWYRQDPGQGLRLIYYSQIVNDFQKGDIAEGYSVSREKKESFPLTVTSAQKNPTAFYLCASRYHPGDAEAFFGQGTRLTVV.

The V call is TRBV2, the J call TRBJ2-3, with D possibly matching TRBD1 (5 bases). V was pared by 5 bases and J by 5 bases, with 14 bases between. The CDR3 contains 14 residues. Germline CDR1 is SNHLY and CDR2 is FYNNEI. This chain's CDR3 is CASSFANQGDTQYF. Here the CDR3 DNA reads TGTGCCAGCAGTTTCGCCAACCAGGGAGATACGCAGTATTTT. Full variable domain (rest looked up from reference TRBV2 and TRBJ2-3): EPEVTQTPSHQVTQMGQEVILRCVPISNHLYFYWYRQILGQKVEFLVSFYNNEISEKSEIFDDQFSVERPDGSNFTLKIRSTKLEDSAMYFCASSFANQGDTQYFGPGTRLTVL.

The genes are TRBV7-9 and TRBJ1-2, with 8 positions matching TRBD1. Germline values: CDR1 SEHNR, CDR2 FQNEAQ (reference sequence). Unmatched junction bases numbered 17, after V lost 1 base and J lost 10 bases. This CDR3 contains 17 residues. CDR3 in DNA: TGTGCCAGCAGCTTAGTATCGGGGCCCGACAGGGGCTTCGACTACACCTTC. Protein sequence: CASSLVSGPDRGFDYTF.

The chain carries TRBV5-1 and TRBJ2-1, with TRBD1 matching over 10 bases. Germline CDR1 and CDR2: SGHRS and YFSETQ. There are 15 residues in the CDR3. V shed 5 bases and J 5 bases; nucleotides not matched to a gene: 7. The DNA of the CDR3 is TGCGCCAGCAGACCCGGACAGGGGGTGAACAATGAGCAGTTCTTC. Amino acids: CASRPGQGVNNEQFF.

The chain combines TRBV14 with TRBJ2-2; possibly TRBD1 for D (5 bases). CDR1 and CDR2 (germline): SGHDN, FVKESK. V was pared by 1 base and J by 6 bases, with 6 bases between. This CDR3 spans 13 amino acids. The CDR3 loop reads CASSQAGPGELFF. The CDR3 coding sequence is TGTGCCAGCAGCCAAGCAGGGCCCGGGGAGCTGTTTTTT.

The V call is TRBV7-8, the J call TRBJ2-7; D possibly corresponds to TRBD1 (6 bases). The germline V gene encodes CDR1 SGHVS and CDR2 FQNEAQ. The CDR3 spans 17 residues. The ends were cut back, 5 bases at V and 4 bases at J, with 24 bases in the middle. CDR3 amino acids: CASSSKNPGQKKYEQYF. CDR3 DNA: TGTGCCAGCAGCAGTAAGAACCCGGGACAAAAAAAGTACGAGCAGTACTTC.

The rearrangement links TRBV2 to TRBJ2-3; weak D call: TRBD2 (6 bases). With 7 bases removed from V and 2 bases from J, the gap between germline ends came to 13 bases. This CDR3 comprises 14 residues. Germline loops: CDR1 SNHLY, CDR2 FYNNEI. The CDR3: CASKKSGYTDTQYF. CDR3 DNA: TGTGCCAGCAAGAAAAGCGGGTACACAGATACGCAGTATTTT.

This chain links TRBV2 with TRBJ1-1; the D gene is possibly TRBD1 (5 bases). CDR3 length: 10 amino acids. V was clipped by 3 bases and J by 11 bases, with 7 bases between them. Germline lookup yields CDR1 SNHLY and CDR2 FYNNEI. The CDR3 loop is CASSDRAAFF. The CDR3 coding sequence is TGTGCCAGCAGTGACAGGGCGGCTTTCTTT.

V gene TRBV6-5 combines with J gene TRBJ1-3; perhaps TRBD1 as D (6 bases). Germline CDR1 MNHEY, CDR2 SVGAGI. This CDR3 has 15 amino acids. The V and J ends lost 8 bases and 0 bases respectively, with 14 bases between them. In DNA, the CDR3 is TGTGCCAGCGGCGCTCGGGGGCGCTCTGGAAACACCATATATTTT. It yields the protein CASGARGRSGNTIYF.

The chain is built from TRBV4-3 and TRBJ1-2; D is unclear. The V end was cut by 4 bases, the J end by 8 bases, with 20 bases between. This CDR3 is built from 15 residues. Per the germline V gene, CDR1 is LGHNA and CDR2 is YSLEER. The CDR3 loop reads CASSLTRLHQGGYTF. The CDR3 DNA sequence: TGCGCCAGCAGCCTCACCCGGCTACACCAAGGGGGCTACACCTTC.

V gene TRBV15 combines with J gene TRBJ2-2; D unresolved. The CDR3 has 14 residues. Germline lookup yields CDR1 LNHNV and CDR2 YYDKDF (reference sequence). Trimming removed 0 bases at V and 5 bases at J, with 7 bases between. CDR3 loop: CATSRETRTGELFF. The CDR3 DNA reads as TGTGCCACCAGCAGAGAGACGAGGACCGGGGAGCTGTTTTTT.

This chain connects TRBV27 to TRBJ2-7; a possible D gene is TRBD1 (6 bases). V was trimmed by 2 bases and J by 2 bases, leaving 19 bases between them. The V gene's germline CDR1 is MNHEY and CDR2 SMNVEV (reference sequence). This CDR3 has 17 residues. CDR3 in amino acids: CASSLIRQERSPYEQYF. The CDR3 DNA reads as TGTGCCAGCAGTTTAATTAGACAGGAAAGGTCGCCCTACGAGCAGTACTTC.

The chain uses TRBV29-1 and TRBJ1-2, with D possibly matching TRBD1 (6 bases). Trimming stripped 7 bases from V and 4 bases from J, with 25 bases between. Germline loops: CDR1 SQVTM, CDR2 ANQGSEA. The CDR3 consists of 16 residues. The CDR3 DNA is TGCAGCGCACCCAAGGGAGGGGGGGCAGACGGCTATGGCTACACCTTC. The encoded protein is CSAPKGGGADGYGYTF.

The chain couples TRBV6-5 to TRBJ2-7, with D maybe TRBD2 (5 bases). The CDR3 extends over 13 amino acids. The germline gives CDR1 MNHEY, CDR2 SVGAGI. V lost 5 bases and J lost 5, with 13 bases in between. CDR3 residues: CASSRGLSHEQYF. The CDR3 DNA reads TGTGCCAGCAGTCGTGGACTCAGCCACGAGCAGTACTTC.

This clone was observed a handful of times. The V call is TRBV2, the J call TRBJ1-2; 11 bases match TRBD1. After removal of 6 bases from V and 8 bases from J, the junction contained 5 bases not matched to a gene. Germline V lookup: CDR1 SNHLY, CDR2 FYNNEI. The CDR3 runs to 13 residues. For the CDR3, the DNA is TGTGCCAGCAGGGGCGGGACAGGGGGAGGCTACACCTTC. The encoded protein is CASRGGTGGGYTF.

For this clone: An end of the junction does not agree with germline; a read error may underlie this. The chain couples TRBV15 to TRBJ2-2, with 7 bases aligning to TRBD1. CDR1 is LNHNV, CDR2 YYDKDF, per germline (reference sequence). The CDR3 totals 15 residues. As DNA, the CDR3 is TGTGCCACCCGCAGGGACAGCCCAAACACCGGGGAGCTGTTTTTT. Amino acid sequence: CATRRDSPNTGELFF.

V and J are TRBV13 and TRBJ1-1, with D unclear. This CDR3 comprises 13 residues. The germline V gene has CDR1 PRHDT and CDR2 FYEKMQ (reference sequence). Trimming cost V 0 bases and J 4 bases, with 6 bases left between them. The CDR3 region has the DNA TGTGCCAGCAGCTTAGGTCTTAGCACTGAAGCTTTCTTT. Protein product: CASSLGLSTEAFF. The full variable domain, completed using reference TRBV13 and TRBJ1-1, is AAGVIQSPRHLIKEKRETATLKCYPIPRHDTVYWYQQGPGQDPQFLISFYEKMQSDKGSIPDRFSAQQFSDYHSELNMSSLELGDSALYFCASSLGLSTEAFFGQGTRLTVV.

V is TRBV20-1 and J is TRBJ1-5; D call uncertain. The germline gives CDR1 DFQATT, CDR2 SNEGSKA (reference sequence). V gave up 3 bases and J gave up 4 bases, with 7 bases separating them. The CDR3 contains 12 residues. The CDR3 DNA follows: TGCAGTGCTAGTAAGAATAATCAGCCCCAGCATTTT. The encoded protein is CSASKNNQPQHF.

This chain uses TRBV10-3 with TRBJ2-1; D unresolved. V lost 0 bases to trimming and J lost 6 bases, with 9 bases between them. Germline V lookup: CDR1 ENHRY, CDR2 SYGVKD. This CDR3 is 14 amino acids long. DNA of the CDR3: TGTGCCATCAGTGAGTCCTCTGGGTCCAATGAGCAGTTCTTC. It specifies CAISESSGSNEQFF.

The rearrangement uses TRBV18 and TRBJ2-2, with 7 bases matching TRBD2. Germline V gene sequence: CDR1 KGHSH, CDR2 LQKENI. V was clipped by 2 bases and J by 0 bases; unmatched bases: 3. The CDR3 sequence is 16 residues long. The CDR3 loop reads CASSPRSGANTGELFF. The CDR3 DNA sequence: TGTGCCAGCTCACCAAGAAGCGGGGCGAACACCGGGGAGCTGTTTTTT. The full variable domain, completed using reference TRBV18 and TRBJ2-2, is NAGVMQNPRHLVRRRGQEARLRCSPMKGHSHVYWYRQLPEEGLKFMVYLQKENIIDESGMPKERFSAEFPKEGPSILRIQQVVRGDSAAYFCASSPRSGANTGELFFGEGSRLTVL.

In this sample, this clone turned up a few times. The rearrangement uses TRBV6-5 and TRBJ2-5; D ambiguous. The CDR3 consists of 13 residues. Trimming took 3 bases from V and 4 from J, leaving 9 bases between them. Germline V lookup: CDR1 MNHEY, CDR2 SVGAGI. For the CDR3, the DNA is TGTGCCAGCAGTTATACAGTCAGAGAGACCCAGTACTTC. This codes for CASSYTVRETQYF.

The chain recombines TRBV6-1 with TRBJ2-5, with D possibly being TRBD1 or TRBD2 (7 bases each). Germline loops: CDR1 MNHNS, CDR2 SASEGT. The germline V and J ends were trimmed by 2 bases and 5 bases, with 18 bases remaining between them. The CDR3 runs 16 residues. In DNA form, the CDR3 reads TGTGCCAGCAGTGAAAGGGCGCAGGGGGGGAGGGAGACCCAGTACTTC. This translates into CASSERAQGGRETQYF.

The genes are TRBV28 and TRBJ2-7; 10 positions match TRBD2. This CDR3 has 13 residues. Per germline, CDR1 MDHEN and CDR2 SYDVKM. V was pared by 8 bases and J by 3 bases, with 4 bases of the junction left unmatched. The CDR3 protein is CASALAGYYEQYF. The CDR3 bases are TGTGCCAGCGCACTAGCGGGGTACTACGAGCAGTACTTC.

The chain carries TRBV5-5 and TRBJ2-7; D is undetermined. The CDR3 has 14 residues. From germline, CDR1 is SGHKS and CDR2 YYEKEE (reference sequence). The germline V and J ends were trimmed by 2 bases and 2 bases, with 11 bases remaining between them. The CDR3 bases are TGTGCCAGCAGCTTCTTGGACGGCACCTACGAGCAGTACTTC. Translated: CASSFLDGTYEQYF.

The chain employs TRBV3-1 (or the pseudogene TRBV3-2) and TRBJ2-3; D is undetermined. The CDR3 contains 16 residues. The V end lost 3 bases, the J end lost 1 base, and 14 bases lay between the germline ends. The germline V gene has CDR1 LGHDT and CDR2 YNNKEL (reference sequence). The CDR3 is CASSQSTLRGTDTQYF. The DNA of the CDR3 is TGTGCCAGCAGCCAGTCGACTTTACGGGGCACAGATACGCAGTATTTT.